These T cell receptor beta chains were read from a single sample in a study of T cell responses to AZD1222 COVID-19 vaccine. Clones were read by immunoSEQ multiplex PCR, and TCRdb kept only the in-frame ones, dropping some. This sample carries 130,000 to 150,000 clones, 85% to 95% of them seen once, and the ten largest clones take 1.5% to 2%. Sequenced material: peripheral blood, taken on day 0 of AZD1222 vaccination. Receptors were obtained from an adult in good health. Each CDR3 is given with its conserved first and last residue. D genes are given only for firm matches. Not every row has a clone size; where given, it reads once, few, many or a size class.

TGTGCCTGGAGTGCCCGGAGGGACTCTACGCAGTATTTT	CAWSARRDSTQYF	TRBV30	TRBJ2-3	-	-
TGTGCCAGCAGTCCCCCGGGACAGGGAGGCGAAAAACTGTTTTTT	CASSPPGQGGEKLFF	TRBV27	TRBJ1-4	-	TRBD1
TGTGCCAGCAGCCTTCACACGGTGGACATCTATAATTCACCCCTCCACTTT	CASSLHTVDIYNSPLHF	TRBV5-5	TRBJ1-6	medium-sized	-
TGTGCCAGCAGTCGTTCCCAGCAGCCCCAGCATTTT	CASSRSQQPQHF	TRBV13	TRBJ1-5	-	-
TGTGCCAGCAGTTCCATCGCAGCGGGACAAAGCTGGGGCTACACCTTC	CASSSIAAGQSWGYTF	TRBV6-5	TRBJ1-2	-	-
TGTGCCACCAGTCAGAGAGGGGTTATGGGACAGTATTTT	CATSQRGVMGQYF	TRBV15	TRBJ2-3	-	-
TGTGCCAGCAGTTTAGGGCTGAACACTGAAGCTTTCTTT	CASSLGLNTEAFF	TRBV28	TRBJ1-1	-	-
TGTGCCAGCAGTCAGAGAGTAGTGAACACTGAAGCTTTCTTT	CASSQRVVNTEAFF	TRBV6-5	TRBJ1-1	-	-
TGTGCCAGCAGCTTACGGCGGCATGAGCAGTTCTTC	CASSLRRHEQFF	TRBV7-3	TRBJ2-1	-	-
TGTGCCAGCAGTCCCCGTGGGCAGGGGCCTATTTCCTATGGCTACACCTTC	CASSPRGQGPISYGYTF	TRBV27	TRBJ1-2	-	-
TGCAGCGTTGTCTGGACAGAAGAGAATGAAAAACTGTTTTTT	CSVVWTEENEKLFF	TRBV29-1	TRBJ1-4	-	-
TGTGCCAGCAGTCAATCGGGGGCCTGGGCGGGCTCCCAGGACGAGCAGTACTTC	CASSQSGAWAGSQDEQYF	TRBV6-6	TRBJ2-7	once	-
TGTGCCAGCAGTTTAACAGGGGGCTACGAGCAGTACTTC	CASSLTGGYEQYF	TRBV27	TRBJ2-7	-	TRBD1
TGTGCCAGCAGCCAAGCAGGGCAGGGAGGCGAGACCCAGTACTTC	CASSQAGQGGETQYF	TRBV3-1/TRBV3-2	TRBJ2-5	-	-
TGTGCCAGCAGTTACCCTGACAGACCAAACACTGAAGCTTTCTTT	CASSYPDRPNTEAFF	TRBV28	TRBJ1-1	-	-
TGTGCCAGCAGTGGACAGTTGAACACTGAAGCTTTCTTT	CASSGQLNTEAFF	TRBV12-3/TRBV12-4	TRBJ1-1	once	-
TGCGCCAGCAGCTACCAAGCGAATGAAAAACTGTTTTTT	CASSYQANEKLFF	TRBV5-1	TRBJ1-4	-	-
TGTGCCAGCAGTCACTCTACCAGGGGGACGACTGAAGCTTTCTTT	CASSHSTRGTTEAFF	TRBV6-5	TRBJ1-1	-	TRBD1